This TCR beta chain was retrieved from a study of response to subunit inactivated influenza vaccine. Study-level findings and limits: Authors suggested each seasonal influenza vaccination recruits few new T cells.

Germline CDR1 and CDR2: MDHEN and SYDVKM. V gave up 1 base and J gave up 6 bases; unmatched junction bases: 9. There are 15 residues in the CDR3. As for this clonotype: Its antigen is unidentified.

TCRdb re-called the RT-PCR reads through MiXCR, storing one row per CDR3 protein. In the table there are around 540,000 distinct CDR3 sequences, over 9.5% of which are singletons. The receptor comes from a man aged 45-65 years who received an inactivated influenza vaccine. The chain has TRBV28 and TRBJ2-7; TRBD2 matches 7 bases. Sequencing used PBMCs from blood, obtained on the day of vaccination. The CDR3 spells CASSLYLGGSGEQYF. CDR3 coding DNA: TGTGCCAGCAGTTTATATCTGGGGGGGAGCGGCGAGCAGTACTTC.